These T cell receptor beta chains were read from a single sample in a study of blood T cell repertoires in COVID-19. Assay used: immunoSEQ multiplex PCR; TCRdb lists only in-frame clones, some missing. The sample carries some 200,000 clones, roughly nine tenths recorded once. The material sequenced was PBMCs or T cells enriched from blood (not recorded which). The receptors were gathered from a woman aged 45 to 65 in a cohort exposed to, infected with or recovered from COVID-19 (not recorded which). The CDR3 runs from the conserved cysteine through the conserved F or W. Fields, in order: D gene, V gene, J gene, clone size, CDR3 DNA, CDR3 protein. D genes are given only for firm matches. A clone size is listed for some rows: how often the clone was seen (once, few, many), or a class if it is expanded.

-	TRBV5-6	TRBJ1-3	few	TGTGCCAGCAGCGGGACGGACAGCTCTGGAAACACCATATATTTT	CASSGTDSSGNTIYF
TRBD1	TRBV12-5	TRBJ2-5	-	TGTGCTAGTGGTTTGGTACGGACAGGGACGTACCAAGAGACCCAGTACTTC	CASGLVRTGTYQETQYF
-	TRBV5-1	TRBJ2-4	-	TGCGCCAGCAGTGTAGCGCCCGGGAACATTCAGTACTTC	CASSVAPGNIQYF
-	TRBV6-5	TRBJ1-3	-	TGTGCCAGCAGTTCCCCTTTGAGCGGAAACACCATATATTTT	CASSSPLSGNTIYF
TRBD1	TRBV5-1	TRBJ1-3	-	TGCGCCAGCAGCCCTTACAACAGGGGCCCTGGAAACACCATATATTTT	CASSPYNRGPGNTIYF
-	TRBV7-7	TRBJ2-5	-	TGTGCTAGCAGCGCACAGCCTCAAGAGACCCAGTACTTC	CASSAQPQETQYF
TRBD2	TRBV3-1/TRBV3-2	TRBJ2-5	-	TGTGCCAGCAGCCAAGGATGGAGGGTAGCGGGGGGAGGGGAAACCCAGTACTTC	CASSQGWRVAGGGETQYF
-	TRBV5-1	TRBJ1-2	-	TGCGCCAGCTTCCCCCCCGAGTCAAACTATGGCTACACCTTC	CASFPPESNYGYTF
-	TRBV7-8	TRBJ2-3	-	TGTGCCAGCAGCTTAAGGACTCCCAATTGGGGAGATACGCAGTATTTT	CASSLRTPNWGDTQYF
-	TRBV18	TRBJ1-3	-	TGTGCCAGCTCACCCCCTTCGATCCGGGGTGCTGGAAACACCATATATTTT	CASSPPSIRGAGNTIYF
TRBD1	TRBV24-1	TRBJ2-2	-	TGTGCCACCAGTGAATCACCGGGACAGACTGCTACTTCGTACACCGGGGAGCTGTTTTTT	CATSESPGQTATSYTGELFF
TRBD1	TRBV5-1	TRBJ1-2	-	TGCGCCAGCAGCTTATCTACAGGGGTGGCTGTGGGCTACACCTTC	CASSLSTGVAVGYTF
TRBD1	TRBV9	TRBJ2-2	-	TGTGCCAGCAGCGTCCCCTTAGCCATGGGACAGGGAAACACCGGGGAGCTGTTTTTT	CASSVPLAMGQGNTGELFF
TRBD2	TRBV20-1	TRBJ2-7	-	TGCAGTGTTCCTAGCGGGGTGGTGCAGTACTTC	CSVPSGVVQYF
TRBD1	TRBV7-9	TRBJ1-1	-	TGTGCCAGCAGTAAACCAGGGGGCGCGGGAACTGAAGCTTTCTTT	CASSKPGGAGTEAFF
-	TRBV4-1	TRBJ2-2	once	TGCGCCAGCAGCCAACAGGGTATCGAGGAGCTGTTTTTT	CASSQQGIEELFF
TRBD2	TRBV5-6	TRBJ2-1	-	TGTGCCAGCAGCATTGTAACGGGAGGGCATGAGCAGTTCTTC	CASSIVTGGHEQFF
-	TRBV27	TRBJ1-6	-	TGTGCCAGCAGTGATCACCAGACATATAATTCACCCCTCCACTTT	CASSDHQTYNSPLHF
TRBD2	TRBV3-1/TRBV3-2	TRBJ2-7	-	TGTGCCAGCAGTATAAGCGGGGGTTCCTACGAGCAGTACTTC	CASSISGGSYEQYF
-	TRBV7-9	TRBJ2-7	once	TGTGCCAGCCGAGGCGGCAGCTCCTACGAGCAGTACTTC	CASRGGSSYEQYF
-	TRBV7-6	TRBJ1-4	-	TGTGCCAGCAGCTTAGACAGACCCAGAACTAATGAAAAACTGTTTTTT	CASSLDRPRTNEKLFF
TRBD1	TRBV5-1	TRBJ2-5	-	TGCGCCAGCAGCGTGACAGGGAACCAAGAGACCCAGTACTTC	CASSVTGNQETQYF
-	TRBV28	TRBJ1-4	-	TGTGCCAGCAGTTTAGAGCGGACCCGTAATGAAAAACTGTTTTTT	CASSLERTRNEKLFF
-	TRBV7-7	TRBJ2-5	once	TGTGCTAGCAGTGTACAGGACGAATCAAAAGAGACCCAGTACTTC	CASSVQDESKETQYF
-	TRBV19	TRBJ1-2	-	TGTGCCAGTAGTATAGGCGAGGACTGGCATGGCTACACCTTC	CASSIGEDWHGYTF
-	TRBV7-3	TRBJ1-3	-	TGTGCCAGCAGCAGACAGTCCTCTGGAAACACCATATATTTT	CASSRQSSGNTIYF
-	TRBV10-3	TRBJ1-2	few	TGTGCCATCAGCACAGGGTCGTATGGCTACACCTTC	CAISTGSYGYTF
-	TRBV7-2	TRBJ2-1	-	TGTGCCAGCAGCCCGCCGAATGGAGATGAGCAGTTCTTC	CASSPPNGDEQFF
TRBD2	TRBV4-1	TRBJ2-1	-	TGCGCCAGCAGCCGAAATAGCGGGGGGCTTCCGGTGGAGCAGTTCTTC	CASSRNSGGLPVEQFF
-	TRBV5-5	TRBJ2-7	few	TGTGCCAGCAGCCCCCAGAGCGGCTCCTACGAGCAGTACTTC	CASSPQSGSYEQYF
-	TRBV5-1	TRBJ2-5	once	TGCGCCAGCAGCTTGGGGAGCGGCCAAGAGACCCAGTACTTC	CASSLGSGQETQYF
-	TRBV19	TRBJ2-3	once	TGTGCCAGTAAGGCGCGGACTAGCACAGATACGCAGTATTTT	CASKARTSTDTQYF
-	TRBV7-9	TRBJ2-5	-	TGTGCCAGCAGCTTCTGGGGGGACCAAGAGACCCAGTACTTC	CASSFWGDQETQYF
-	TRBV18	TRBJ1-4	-	TGTGCCAGCTCAACAGGGCCGGTTAATGAAAAACTGTTTTTT	CASSTGPVNEKLFF
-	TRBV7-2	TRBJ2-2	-	TGTGCCAGCAGCTTAGGGCCGGGGGAGAGCACCGGGGAGCTGTTTTTT	CASSLGPGESTGELFF
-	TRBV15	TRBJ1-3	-	TGTGCCACCAGCAATCCCCGGGGGGCTTTCGGAAACACCATATATTTT	CATSNPRGAFGNTIYF
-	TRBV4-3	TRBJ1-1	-	TGCGCCAGCAGTCAGGCCTCCGTTCGGACTGAAGCTTTCTTT	CASSQASVRTEAFF
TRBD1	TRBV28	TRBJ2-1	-	TGTGCCAGCAGTTTGGTCGTCCAGGGGGCCTACAATGAGCAGTTCTTC	CASSLVVQGAYNEQFF
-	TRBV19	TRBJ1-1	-	TGTGCCAGTAGTATGCCTGGTAGTAGAGGCAGGGGACACACTGAAGCTTTCTTT	CASSMPGSRGRGHTEAFF
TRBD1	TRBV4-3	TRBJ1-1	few	TGCGCCAGCAGCCAACGGACAGGGGGCGATACTGAAGCTTTCTTT	CASSQRTGGDTEAFF
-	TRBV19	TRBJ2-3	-	TGTGCCAGTAGTATCTACAGGGTGACAGATACGCAGTATTTT	CASSIYRVTDTQYF
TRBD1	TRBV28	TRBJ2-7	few	TGTGCCATCAAGTCCGGGACAGGTACCTACGAGCAGTACTTC	CAIKSGTGTYEQYF
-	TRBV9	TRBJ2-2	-	TGTGCCAGCAGCGTAGGGATCGGGGGATTGGGGGAGCTGTTTTTT	CASSVGIGGLGELFF
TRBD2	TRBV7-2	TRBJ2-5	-	TGTGCCAGCAGCCACAGACTAGCGGGGGGACAAGAGGCCCAGTACTTC	CASSHRLAGGQEAQYF
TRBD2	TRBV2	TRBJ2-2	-	TGTGCCAGCAGCCTAGCGGGGGGGGCCGGGGAGCTGTTTTTT	CASSLAGGAGELFF
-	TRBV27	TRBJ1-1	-	TGTGCCAGCAGTTTGACAGAGAACACTGAAGCTTTCTTT	CASSLTENTEAFF
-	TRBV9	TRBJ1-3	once	TGTGCCAGCATCCCCTGGGGGGGGAAAGGTGGAAACACCATATATTTT	CASIPWGGKGGNTIYF
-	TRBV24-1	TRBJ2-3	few	TGTGCCACCAGTGCAAGGGGGGGAGGGACAGATACGCAGTATTTT	CATSARGGGTDTQYF
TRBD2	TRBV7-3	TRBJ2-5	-	TGTGCCAGCAGCGATAGCGGGGGGGCGTGGGAGACCCAGTACTTC	CASSDSGGAWETQYF
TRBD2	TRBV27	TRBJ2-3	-	TGTGCCAGCACTCTAGCGGGGGGCTACACAGATACGCAGTATTTT	CASTLAGGYTDTQYF
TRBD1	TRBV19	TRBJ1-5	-	TGTGCCAGTATTAAAACAGGGGCCCGATATAGCAATCAGCCCCAGCATTTT	CASIKTGARYSNQPQHF
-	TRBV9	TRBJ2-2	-	TGTGCCAGCAGCGCAACAGGGCGCGGCACCGGGGAGCTGTTTTTT	CASSATGRGTGELFF
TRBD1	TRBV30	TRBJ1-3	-	TGTGCCTACCAGACAGGGTCCCTCTCTGGAAACACCATATATTTT	CAYQTGSLSGNTIYF
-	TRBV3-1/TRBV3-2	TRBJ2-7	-	TGTGCCAGCAGCCCGTCGGGGGGCGCGACCTACGAGCAGTACTTC	CASSPSGGATYEQYF
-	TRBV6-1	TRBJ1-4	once	TGTGCCAGCAGTGAAGCGCGAAAGGGGTGGAATAATGAAAAACTGTTTTTT	CASSEARKGWNNEKLFF